This T cell receptor beta chain originates from a study of blood T cell repertoires in COVID-19. Overall study: Sites in the United States, Italy and Spain provided acute and convalescent COVID-19 samples. T cells, B-cell-depleted T cells, or PBMCs provided the cDNA or gDNA that served as material.

Germline assignment: CDR1 LGHDT and CDR2 YNNKEL (reference sequence). V was shortened by 5 bases and J by 4 bases, with 17 bases between the two germline ends. This CDR3 is 15 amino acids long. In the authors' workflow: Nucleated cell counts were estimated from reference gene primer amplification. Generated by immunoSEQ multiplex PCR, the TCRdb table keeps only in-frame clones and is missing some. V and J calls and clone size follow that table, whereas D and trimming were derived from the DNA. The data show fewer than 350,000 clones, with around four fifths seen just once and approximately 3.8% held by the top ten.

This rearrangement joins TRBV3-1 (or the pseudogene TRBV3-2) to TRBJ1-2; TRBD1 is a possible D gene (5 bases). Sequencing was performed on peripheral blood. The sequence was obtained from a woman in her 50s with active or convalescent COVID-19. The CDR3 sequence is CASSMLLDSLYGYTF. The CDR3 nucleotides are TGTGCCAGCAGCATGCTCCTAGACAGCCTCTATGGCTACACCTTC.